The 2 T cell receptor beta chains below come from one sample, sequenced in a study of shared clonotypes between healthy human individuals (dated by TCRdb to the early 2020s). The library was prepared using the immunoSEQ multiplex PCR assay. TCRdb stores this immuneACCESS table with in-frame sequences only. Part of the clones is absent; in the studies checked, under half of the shortfall reflects unresolved V genes, and no reason is known for the rest. This sample has millions of clones in its table, and about 92% of those were observed once. The leading ten clones occupy around 0.15% of the sample. The sequenced material came from naive CD4+ T cells sorted from blood. Interpreted using the paper, the cell subset or site label stands for: CD45RA+ positively selected. The receptors were gathered from a man aged 18 to 30 in good health.

V is TRBV6-6 and J is TRBJ2-7; 7 bases are shared with TRBD1. The CDR3 is made up of 15 amino acids. V shed 2 bases and J 3 bases; nucleotides not matched to a gene: 7. Germline V CDR1 and CDR2: MNHNY, SVGAGI (reference sequence). The CDR3 sequence: CASSYGTVSFYEQYF. Written as DNA, the CDR3 is TGTGCCAGCAGTTACGGGACAGTATCCTTCTACGAGCAGTACTTC.

The chain is built from TRBV30 and TRBJ1-2; 8 bases line up with TRBD1. Germline loops: CDR1 GTSNPN, CDR2 SVGIG (reference sequence). V lost 5 bases to trimming and J lost 7 bases; unmatched junction nucleotides: 6. The CDR3 loop spans 12 amino acids. CDR3 amino acids: CAWQQGVGGYTF. The CDR3 DNA is TGTGCCTGGCAACAGGGGGTAGGTGGCTACACCTTC.